This T cell receptor (beta chain) was observed in a study of blood T cell repertoires in COVID-19. On the study more broadly: The origin of the acute and convalescent COVID-19 samples was the United States, Italy and Spain. T cells, B-cell-depleted T cells, or PBMCs provided the cDNA or gDNA that served as material.

Authors' methods: Quantification of nucleated cells was approximated via reference gene primer amplification. Here immunoSEQ multiplex PCR was the method, and the copy in TCRdb shows in-frame clones only, minus some. Clone size and V and J calls were adopted from that table, with D and trimming inferred from the DNA. The repertoire holds approximately 80,000 clones, with roughly three quarters as singletons. The CDR3 extends over 17 amino acids. Per the germline V gene, CDR1 is LGHDT and CDR2 is YNNKEL (reference sequence). Trimming took off 0 bases at V and 6 bases at J, with 21 bases between the two ends.

The TCR sequence derives from a man aged 65-85 years with active or convalescent COVID-19. Material: peripheral blood. V gene TRBV3-1 (or the pseudogene TRBV3-2) combines with J gene TRBJ2-7; TRBD2 is a possible D gene (5 bases). The CDR3 reads CASSQDWLAYGSPEQYF. DNA for the CDR3: TGTGCCAGCAGCCAAGATTGGCTAGCCTACGGGTCACCCGAGCAGTACTTC.